This TCR beta chain was observed in a study of cytomegalovirus exposure and HLA in healthy donors listed by TCRdb under 2017. With respect to the entire study: A later analysis indicated that the 120 validation repertoires were generated on the platform also employed for the 700 or so repertoires of the first cohort. Besides the first cohort of 666 subjects, a separate validation cohort made up of over 100 different subjects was used. The study aimed to test whether cataloging public T cell receptors could reveal signatures of past pathogen exposure. High-throughput TCR immunosequencing, statistical association of individual TCRs with disease status, and machine learning were combined to predict cytomegalovirus infection status.

Relative to germline, V is missing 4 bases and J is missing 4 bases, with 7 bases of the junction outside any gene match. From its cysteine to its phenylalanine, the CDR3 spans 14 amino acids. Left in the record is the CDR3 DNA by itself, 42 bases read in frame from the first base. From a lookup of the germline V gene, CDR1 and CDR2 are SGHDT and YYEEEE. Donors formed part of the validation cohort, which comprised 120 subjects and was distinct from the first cohort of roughly 600 subjects. The library was made by the immunoSEQ multiplex PCR assay. For the original study's pipeline: A statistical classification framework was developed to diagnose cytomegalovirus status using the catalog of TCR beta chain sequences. TCRdb carries this immuneACCESS record with in-frame sequences only. Its versions omit some clonotypes, under half of them owing to an unresolved V gene in the studies checked, with the rest unexplained. The V and J calls and clone size were taken over from that table, and D and trimming were inferred from the DNA. Present in this sample are about 250,000 clones, roughly 87% of which were seen just once. The ten most abundant clones make up 12% of the sample.

Results and caveats for the whole study, not just this receptor: The validation cohort had no HLA typing available for a later analysis, so co-occurrence within that cohort was assessed over all 130 or so repertoires. The authors suggested that the approach could potentially be extended to other disease states and immunological phenotypes. Of the cluster scores, 90% to 95% were above 0 in a later analysis, which found that TCRs clustered in the first cohort also tended to co-occur in the approximately 110 validation repertoires. Cytomegalovirus status was reported to be diagnosed by the classifier with high specificity and sensitivity in both the original and validation cohorts. Across donors, most TCR sequences were observed very rarely, whereas some public TCRs were present in many individuals. The study listed 164 TCR beta chains as associated with cytomegalovirus. In vitro tests confirmed that three of the cytomegalovirus-associated TCR beta chains recognize cytomegalovirus antigens.

This clone occurred once. Its antigen is currently not known. Per-nucleotide qualities are absent, and no much larger clonotype sits a single base away. The rearranged segments are TRBV5-6 and TRBJ2-7; TRBD1 fits 8 bases in the junction. The sequence derives from a man aged 18 to 35 in good health and CMV-seropositive. Sequencing was carried out using PBMCs. The DNA reads TGTGCCAGCAGCCCATCGGGACAGGCATACGAGCAGTACTTC. Translated, this gives CASSPSGQAYEQYF.